This TCR beta chain was found in a study of blood T cell repertoires in COVID-19. Study overall: The study drew acute and convalescent COVID-19 samples from the United States, Italy and Spain. T cells, B-cell-depleted T cells, or PBMCs provided the cDNA or gDNA that served as material.

The authors' processing: Estimation of nucleated cell counts was performed using reference gene primer amplification. Measured with immunoSEQ multiplex PCR; TCRdb has only the in-frame clones, and not every one. V and J calls plus clone size are reproduced from that table; the DNA served to infer D and trimming. The sample lists around 200,000 clones; about 83% were seen once. Material for sequencing was peripheral blood. The TCR originated in a man between 18 and 29 years old with active or convalescent COVID-19.

In DNA form, the CDR3 reads TGTGCCAGCAGTTTATGGACTTCCGCCGAGCAGTACTTC. It specifies CASSLWTSAEQYF. The chain has TRBV12-3 or TRBV12-4 and TRBJ2-7, with D maybe TRBD2 (5 bases). The CDR3 sequence is 13 residues long. V lost 2 bases, J lost 6 bases, and 11 bases lay in between.